There are a few counts of the clone carrying this TCR beta chain. Antigen unknown. Quantitative 5'-RACE with molecular barcodes produced the TCR beta libraries. One entry per CDR3 protein, called by TCRdb with MiXCR from the 5' RACE reads. The table lists approximately 220,000 distinct CDR3 sequences, around a quarter of them singletons. This record comes from a study of CD8 T cells in ankylosing spondylitis. General study points: Ankylosing spondylitis blood seemed to carry a telltale TCR beta motif made of roughly eight highly homologous variants. Earlier authors reported some of these motif variants in reactive arthritis synovial fluid and blood. Within matched ankylosing spondylitis synovial fluid, disease-linked clones were reportedly significantly enriched.

Germline trimming cut 6 bases from V and 0 bases from J; bases unmatched to any gene: 11. This CDR3 comprises 16 residues. Germline CDR1 and CDR2: DFQATT and SNEGSKA (reference sequence). The chain combines TRBV20-1 with TRBJ2-7; TRBD2 agrees at 10 bases. The receptor was isolated from a male donor with ankylosing spondylitis or in good health (not recorded which). The sample consisted of blood, either unsorted or a sorted T cell fraction (not recorded which). This CDR3 reads CSATGLARFSSYEQYF. CDR3 in DNA: TGCAGTGCCACGGGACTAGCGCGGTTCAGCTCCTACGAGCAGTACTTC.